These T cell receptor beta chains were read from a single sample in a study of T cell clonotyping in hematopoietic cell transplantation. The data were produced by immunoSEQ multiplex PCR, yet TCRdb's version contains in-frame clones alone and is incomplete. The table has tens of thousands of clones, 85% to 95% seen once; the top ten hold around 1.6%. The sample here was peripheral blood mononuclear cells, taken before stem cell transplant. These receptors all come from a man aged 35 to 55 with chronic myeloid leukemia. Some clones in this sample may be carry-over from other donors' samples. The CDR3 runs from the conserved cysteine through the conserved F or W. The D gene is left open where the match is weak. Clone size is not always given. Where it is, it says once, few, many or a class for expanded clones.

d_gene	abundance	v_gene	j_gene	CDR3aa	CDR3nt
-	-	TRBV6-6	TRBJ2-2	CASSFFRDSHTGELFF	TGTGCCAGCAGTTTCTTCAGGGACTCTCACACCGGGGAGCTGTTTTTT
-	-	TRBV7-2	TRBJ2-1	CASSLDAGEQFF	TGTGCCAGCAGCTTAGATGCCGGTGAGCAGTTCTTC
-	-	TRBV7-9	TRBJ1-2	CASTPGGAVKDGYTF	TGTGCCAGCACGCCTGGAGGGGCCGTAAAGGATGGCTACACCTTC
TRBD1	-	TRBV6-5	TRBJ2-7	CASSPPDRVHEQYF	TGTGCCAGCAGTCCTCCGGACAGGGTACACGAGCAGTACTTC
-	once	TRBV28	TRBJ1-2	CASSLGRTYGYTF	TGTGCCAGCAGTTTAGGCAGGACGTATGGCTACACCTTC
-	-	TRBV11-2	TRBJ2-2	CASSLEGGTGELFF	TGTGCCAGCAGCTTAGAGGGAGGCACCGGGGAGCTGTTTTTT
TRBD1	-	TRBV7-9	TRBJ2-7	CASSLGDREDF	TGTGCCAGCAGCTTAGGGGACAGGGAGGACTTC
-	-	TRBV2	TRBJ1-2	CASSEAGSGYTF	TGTGCCAGCAGTGAAGCGGGCTCGGGCTACACCTTC
-	-	TRBV28	TRBJ1-1	CASSLEGVEAFF	TGTGCCAGCAGTTTGGAAGGGGTTGAAGCTTTCTTT
-	-	TRBV11-2	TRBJ1-1	CASSPTANTEAFF	TGTGCCAGCAGTCCTACAGCGAACACTGAAGCTTTCTTT
-	-	TRBV4-1	TRBJ2-7	CASSQAGSQGIYEQYF	TGCGCCAGCAGCCAAGCCGGGTCCCAGGGGATCTACGAGCAGTACTTC
-	-	TRBV6-5	TRBJ2-7	CASSPGEVYYEQYF	TGTGCCAGCAGTCCTGGGGAAGTATACTACGAGCAGTACTTC
-	-	TRBV27	TRBJ2-1	CASSSYRVNEQFF	TGTGCCAGCAGTTCTTACCGAGTCAATGAGCAGTTCTTC
-	-	TRBV4-3	TRBJ1-6	CASSQDQENSYNSPLHF	TGCGCCAGCAGCCAAGATCAAGAGAACTCCTATAATTCACCCCTCCACTTT
TRBD1	-	TRBV19	TRBJ1-6	CASSMRDRSLHF	TGTGCCAGTAGTATGAGGGACAGGTCCCTCCACTTT
-	-	TRBV4-1	TRBJ1-6	CASSQAAGAGSPLHF	TGCGCCAGCAGCCAAGCAGCCGGGGCGGGATCACCCCTCCACTTT
TRBD1	-	TRBV19	TRBJ1-2	CASSTSGQGYGYTF	TGTGCCAGTAGTACCTCCGGACAGGGGTATGGCTACACCTTC
-	-	TRBV12-5	TRBJ2-2	CASGLQEPNTGELFF	TGTGCTAGTGGCTTACAGGAGCCTAACACCGGGGAGCTGTTTTTT
-	-	TRBV28	TRBJ1-1	CASKIAGSTEAFF	TGTGCCAGCAAGATAGCGGGGAGCACTGAAGCTTTCTTT
TRBD1	once	TRBV28	TRBJ1-5	CASSFPGQQYQPQHF	TGTGCCAGCAGCTTTCCGGGACAGCAATATCAGCCCCAGCATTTT
-	-	TRBV27	TRBJ2-2	CASSFPSGELFF	TGTGCCAGCAGTTTTCCTTCCGGGGAGCTGTTTTTT
-	once	TRBV10-3	TRBJ1-4	CAISDWAGRNEKLFF	TGTGCCATCAGTGACTGGGCAGGCCGTAATGAAAAACTGTTTTTT
-	-	TRBV5-4	TRBJ2-3	CASSLSTDTQYF	TGTGCCAGCAGCTTGTCCACGGATACGCAGTATTTT
-	once	TRBV30	TRBJ2-1	CAWMKGLPSNEQFF	TGTGCCTGGATGAAAGGACTCCCGTCCAATGAGCAGTTCTTC
-	-	TRBV7-2	TRBJ1-5	CASSPSTPSGSNQPQHF	TGTGCCAGCAGCCCATCGACCCCCTCAGGAAGCAATCAGCCCCAGCATTTT
-	-	TRBV28	TRBJ1-5	CASSLTDSNQPQHF	TGTGCCAGCAGTTTGACAGATAGCAATCAGCCCCAGCATTTT
-	medium-sized	TRBV5-5	TRBJ1-6	CASSADMGSPLHF	TGTGCCAGCAGCGCTGATATGGGTTCACCCCTCCACTTT
-	-	TRBV19	TRBJ1-5	CASSVTGFSNQPQHF	TGTGCCAGTAGTGTTACAGGGTTTAGCAATCAGCCCCAGCATTTT
TRBD1	-	TRBV28	TRBJ1-1	CASGGTGGRETEAFF	TGTGCCAGCGGGGGGACAGGGGGCCGGGAGACTGAAGCTTTCTTT
-	-	TRBV7-2	TRBJ2-2	CASSLVTGDYTGELFF	TGTGCCAGCAGCTTAGTGACGGGGGACTACACCGGGGAGCTGTTTTTT
-	-	TRBV6-5	TRBJ2-7	CASSYSRGSAYEQYF	TGTGCCAGCAGTTACTCGAGGGGATCAGCCTACGAGCAGTACTTC
TRBD2	-	TRBV19	TRBJ2-1	CATNGDGGAYNEQFF	TGTGCCACCAACGGGGACGGGGGGGCCTACAATGAGCAGTTCTTC
TRBD1	once	TRBV6-9	TRBJ1-2	CASSLSTGAPYGYTF	TGTGCCAGCAGTCTTTCGACAGGGGCTCCCTATGGCTACACCTTC
-	-	TRBV7-2	TRBJ1-5	CASSQEGAGSNQPQHF	TGTGCCAGCAGCCAGGAAGGGGCCGGCAGCAATCAGCCCCAGCATTTT
-	-	TRBV4-1	TRBJ2-2	CASSQERVVSVYAGELFF	TGCGCCAGCAGCCAAGAAAGGGTGGTTAGCGTCTATGCGGGGGAGCTGTTTTTT
TRBD2	-	TRBV7-8	TRBJ2-5	CASSFPGLAGNVQETQYF	TGTGCCAGCAGCTTTCCGGGACTAGCGGGGAACGTACAAGAGACCCAGTACTTC
TRBD1	-	TRBV25-1	TRBJ1-2	CASEGTGYGYGYTF	TGTGCCAGCGAGGGGACAGGTTATGGATATGGCTACACCTTC
-	-	TRBV27	TRBJ1-1	CATSPLDTSREAFF	TGTGCCACTTCCCCCCTCGACACCAGTAGGGAAGCTTTCTTT
TRBD2	-	TRBV29-1	TRBJ2-1	CSAGLGNEQFF	TGCAGCGCCGGACTAGGAAATGAGCAGTTCTTC
-	-	TRBV4-2	TRBJ1-6	CASSQGVQMDSPLHF	TGTGCCAGCAGCCAAGGGGTACAAATGGATTCACCCCTCCACTTT
-	-	TRBV19	TRBJ1-5	CASSIGAGWWGRAQHF	TGTGCCAGTAGTATAGGAGCAGGGTGGTGGGGTAGGGCCCAGCATTTT
TRBD1	-	TRBV10-3	TRBJ1-5	CAISGGTGDQPQHF	TGTGCCATCAGTGGGGGGACAGGGGATCAGCCCCAGCATTTT
TRBD1	-	TRBV4-2	TRBJ1-6	CASSQDRGQGDSPLHF	TGTGCCAGCAGCCAAGATCGGGGACAGGGTGATTCACCCCTCCACTTT
-	-	TRBV30	TRBJ1-1	CAWTRVWAFF	TGTGCCTGGACACGGGTTTGGGCTTTCTTT